This entry lists 22 T cell receptor beta chains sequenced from one sample in a study of cytomegalovirus exposure and HLA in healthy donors. Sequenced by immunoSEQ multiplex PCR; TCRdb stores in-frame clones only, minus some. Of roughly 50,000 clones listed, approximately 89% are singletons. Sequenced material: PBMCs. These receptors all stem from a woman under 30 in good health and CMV-seropositive.

The chain recombines TRBV5-1 with TRBJ1-1, with a weak D call TRBD1 (5 bases). Germline loops: CDR1 SGHRS, CDR2 YFSETQ. V lost 0 bases to trimming and J lost 8 bases, with 8 bases between them. CDR3 length: 12 amino acids. CDR3 DNA: TGCGCCAGCAGCTTGGAAGGGGTGGAAGCTTTCTTT. Protein: CASSLEGVEAFF.

This chain uses TRBV5-6 with TRBJ2-3, with TRBD2 matching over 11 bases. Germline loops: CDR1 SGHDT, CDR2 YYEEEE. CDR3 length equals 15 residues. Trimming at V came to 0 bases and at J to 4 bases, leaving 1 base not matched to a gene. The CDR3: CASSLVSGGADTQYF. In nucleotides, the CDR3 is TGTGCCAGCAGCTTGGTTAGCGGGGGGGCAGATACGCAGTATTTT.

The CDR3: CASSLVSGGKGGENIQYF. The DNA of the CDR3 is TGTGCCAGCAGCTTAGTTTCTGGGGGGAAGGGTGGAGAAAACATTCAGTACTTC. This chain connects TRBV7-8 to TRBJ2-4, with D tentatively TRBD2 (6 bases). The CDR3 length is 18 residues. Germline CDR1 is SGHVS and CDR2 is FQNEAQ. Trimming left V 1 base short and J 5 bases short, with 21 bases between.

The chain couples TRBV6-6 to TRBJ1-1; no definite D call. Between the trimmed V and J ends, which lost 0 bases and 5 bases, there was a span of 7 bases. Germline CDR1 reads MNHNY; CDR2 reads SVGAGI (reference sequence). The CDR3 is 13 residues long. This CDR3 reads CASSYSRETEAFF. The CDR3 nucleotides are TGTGCCAGCAGTTACTCCCGGGAAACTGAAGCTTTCTTT.

J is TRBJ1-5 and V is TRBV2; possible D gene TRBD1, 5 bases. Trimming removed 4 bases at V and 6 bases at J, with 13 bases between. The CDR3 extends over 14 amino acids. The V gene's germline CDR1 is SNHLY and CDR2 FYNNEI. The CDR3 sequence: CASSGGGMGQPQHF. CDR3 DNA: TGTGCCAGCAGTGGGGGGGGTATGGGTCAGCCCCAGCATTTT.

V and J are TRBV19 and TRBJ2-7; 9 bases are a match to TRBD1. The trim removed 4 bases at V and 5 bases at J, leaving 6 bases unmatched. This CDR3 region has 14 residues. CDR1 and CDR2 (germline): LNHDA, SQIVND (reference sequence). CDR3 amino acids: CASSTGQGRNEQYF. DNA for the CDR3: TGTGCCAGTAGTACGGGACAGGGTAGGAACGAGCAGTACTTC.

The chain links TRBV7-8 to TRBJ2-2; D is perhaps TRBD1 (7 bases). CDR1 is SGHVS, CDR2 FQNEAQ, per germline. V lost 8 bases to trimming and J lost 5 bases, with 12 bases between them. This CDR3 contains 13 residues. In DNA, the CDR3 is TGTGCCAGCGCGGGACAGACGACCGGGGAGCTGTTTTTT. Encoded protein: CASAGQTTGELFF.

The V call is TRBV6-1, the J call TRBJ1-1; TRBD1 is a possible D gene (5 bases). The CDR3 length is 14 residues. CDR1 and CDR2 (germline): MNHNS, SASEGT. V was clipped by 7 bases and J by 4 bases, with 16 bases between them. CDR3 DNA: TGTGCCAGCACTCTGCGGGACGGAGGCACTGAAGCTTTCTTT. Encoded protein: CASTLRDGGTEAFF.

The chain has TRBV5-1 and TRBJ1-1; possible D gene TRBD1, 6 bases. V lost 4 bases and J 0 bases, leaving 13 bases between the germline ends. Germline V gives CDR1 SGHRS, CDR2 YFSETQ. The CDR3 is made up of 15 amino acids. CDR3 loop: CASSQGRGMNTEAFF. The CDR3 DNA reads as TGCGCCAGCAGCCAGGGAAGGGGGATGAACACTGAAGCTTTCTTT. The full variable domain, its missing parts supplied by reference TRBV5-1 and TRBJ1-1, is KAGVTQTPRYLIKTRGQQVTLSCSPISGHRSVSWYQQTPGQGLQFLFEYFSETQRNKGNFPGRFSGRQFSNSRSEMNVSTLELGDSALYLCASSQGRGMNTEAFFGQGTRLTVV.

The chain combines TRBV21-1 with TRBJ2-7; the DNA was not compared with TRBD2, the D call given in the table. TRBV21-1 is an annotated pseudogene. The CDR3 runs to 17 residues. CDR3 region: CASSFNTACRGSYEQYF. CDR3 nucleotides: TGTGCCAGCAGCTTCAACACGGCGTGTCGGGGCTCCTACGAGCAGTACTTC.

The V gene is TRBV4-1, the J gene TRBJ1-4; 8 bases agree with TRBD1. From germline, CDR1 is MGHRA and CDR2 YSYEKL. V was pared by 4 bases and J by 8 bases, with 9 bases of the junction left unmatched. The CDR3 consists of 15 residues. The DNA of the CDR3 is TGCGCCAGCAGCCCGGGACAGGCGGGCGCGGAAAAACTGTTTTTT. This sequence encodes CASSPGQAGAEKLFF.

CDR3 protein: CASSAGTGSNSPLHF. Here the CDR3 DNA reads TGTGCCAGCAGCGCAGGGACAGGGAGCAATTCACCCCTCCACTTT. The chain uses TRBV5-5 and TRBJ1-6, with TRBD1 matching over 9 bases. Germline V gives CDR1 SGHKS, CDR2 YYEKEE (reference sequence). J gave up 7 bases and V 4 bases, and 6 bases lay outside the gene matches. This CDR3 region has 15 residues.

The rearrangement joins TRBV6-5 to TRBJ1-3, with 8 positions matching TRBD1. CDR1 is MNHEY and CDR2 is SVGAGI in the germline V gene. Losses at the gene ends were 8 bases for V and 5 bases for J; bases not matched to a gene: 11. The CDR3 runs to 15 residues. DNA for the CDR3: TGTGCCAGCTCTCTTCTCGGACAGGGTAGAAACACCATATATTTT. Translation gives CASSLLGQGRNTIYF.

The rearrangement joins TRBV6-5 to TRBJ1-6; 7 bases align to TRBD1. This CDR3 is built from 14 residues. The germline V gene has CDR1 MNHEY and CDR2 SVGAGI. J lost 7 bases, V lost 6 bases, and 6 bases had no gene match. The CDR3 coding sequence is TGTGCCAGCAGAAAGACAGGGCGCAATTCACCCCTCCACTTT. Translated: CASRKTGRNSPLHF.

The gene calls are TRBV2 and TRBJ1-5; TRBD1 agrees at 7 bases. Trimming cost V 5 bases and J 5 bases; bases outside gene matches: 6. The germline CDR1 and CDR2 sequences are SNHLY and FYNNEI. This CDR3 region has 14 residues. The CDR3 bases are TGTGCCAGCAGTCAAAAAGGGGGCGATCAGCCCCAGCATTTT. It encodes CASSQKGGDQPQHF.

The chain employs TRBV5-4 and TRBJ2-2; TRBD1 is a possible D gene (5 bases). CDR1 SGHNT and CDR2 YYREEE come from the germline V gene (reference sequence). The CDR3 is 15 residues long. Trimming shortened V by 3 bases and J by 5 bases, and 14 bases separated the two germline ends. The CDR3 sequence: CASSSQASWTGELFF. The CDR3 DNA sequence: TGTGCCAGCAGCTCACAGGCCTCGTGGACCGGGGAGCTGTTTTTT.

The chain combines TRBV6-1 with TRBJ2-1; TRBD2 matches at 11 bases. V was clipped by 4 bases and J by 3 bases; unmatched bases: 2. Germline V gene data show CDR1 as MNHNS and CDR2 as SASEGT. This CDR3 has 15 residues. CDR3 protein: CASSVAGGNYNEQFF. The CDR3 bases are TGTGCCAGCAGTGTAGCGGGGGGGAACTACAATGAGCAGTTCTTC.

The chain employs TRBV11-2 and TRBJ1-2; 10 bases fit TRBD1. The CDR3 runs 16 residues. J gave up 2 bases and V 6 bases, and 9 bases lay outside the gene matches. Germline lookup yields CDR1 SGHAT and CDR2 FQNNGV. The DNA of the CDR3 is TGTGCCAGCAGACAAGGGACAGGGGCGATGAACTATGGCTACACCTTC. Amino acid sequence: CASRQGTGAMNYGYTF.

The genes are TRBV6-1 and TRBJ1-3; D uncertain. Trimming left V 4 bases short and J 3 bases short, with 4 bases between. Germline V gives CDR1 MNHNS, CDR2 SASEGT. The CDR3 has 12 amino acids. The CDR3 here is CASSGHGNTIYF. The DNA for the CDR3 is TGTGCCAGCAGTGGACATGGAAACACCATATATTTT.

V and J are TRBV2 and TRBJ2-5, with TRBD2 matching 8 bases. V gave up 8 bases and J gave up 4 bases; unmatched junction bases: 6. Looked up from germline, CDR1 is SNHLY and CDR2 is FYNNEI. The CDR3 contains 13 residues. The CDR3 nucleotides read TGTGCCAGCCCTCGGGCGGGGGGAGAGACCCAGTACTTC. This codes for CASPRAGGETQYF.

This clone appeared once. This chain joins TRBV19 and TRBJ2-7; D remains unclear. The ends were cut back, 1 base at V and 0 bases at J, with 7 bases in the middle. Germline CDR1 and CDR2: LNHDA and SQIVND (reference sequence). The CDR3 has 14 amino acids. The CDR3 loop reads CASSIASGSYEQYF. CDR3 in DNA: TGTGCCAGTAGTATAGCCAGTGGCTCCTACGAGCAGTACTTC.

This clone has just one count. This sequence joins TRBV27 and TRBJ2-1; 8 nucleotides align to TRBD1. Germline V CDR1 and CDR2: MNHEY, SMNVEV (reference sequence). Trimming at V came to 0 bases and at J to 5 bases, leaving 9 bases not matched to a gene. CDR3 size: 17 residues. In DNA, the CDR3 is TGTGCCAGCAGTTTATCGAGGACAGGGATCACAAACAATGAGCAGTTCTTC. It specifies CASSLSRTGITNNEQFF.